A single T cell receptor (beta chain) is shown here with its context. This sample is part of a study of T cell responses to AZD1222 COVID-19 vaccine. Trimming took 5 bases from V and 1 from J; bases not matched to a gene: 8. The CDR3 is 16 residues long. CDR1 and CDR2 (germline): MNHEY, SMNVEV (reference sequence). Libraries were prepared by immunoSEQ multiplex PCR; TCRdb keeps only in-frame clonotypes and omits some of them. The data contain tens of thousands of clones, approximately 86% of them singletons. The genes are TRBV27 and TRBJ1-5; 7 nucleotides align to TRBD1. The starting material was peripheral blood, obtained on day 0 of AZD1222 vaccination. The receptor was derived from an adult in good health. The CDR3 nucleotides are TGTGCCAGCAGTCCTATACAGGGGTCGAGCAATCAGCCCCAGCATTTT. Protein: CASSPIQGSSNQPQHF.